The rows below give T cell receptor beta chains drawn from one sample of a study of blood T cells in healthy people across ages. One entry per CDR3 protein, called by TCRdb with MiXCR from the 5' RACE reads. This table has about 680,000 distinct CDR3 sequences, 49% appearing once. The sample consisted of blood. All receptors come from a woman aged 60-75 years in good health. The CDR3 runs from the conserved cysteine through the conserved F or W. Fields, in order: J gene, D gene, clone size, V gene, CDR3 DNA, CDR3 protein. D genes are given only for firm matches. Clone sizes are given selectively: once, few, many, or a class where the clone is expanded.

TRBJ2-7 . . TRBV7-9 TGTGCCAGCAGCCCCCCTAGAGGGCTAAACAATGAGCAGTACTTC CASSPPRGLNNEQYF
TRBJ2-2 . . TRBV7-2 TGTGCCAGCACCACCTCGGCGCCCATAGCCGGGGAGCTGTTTTTT CASTTSAPIAGELFF
TRBJ2-1 . . TRBV20-1 TGCAGTGTTAGCTGGAGTGAGGGTACTGCGAACGAGCAGTTCTTC CSVSWSEGTANEQFF
TRBJ2-1 TRBD2 . TRBV27 TGTGCCAGCATGGCGGGCGGGAGCTCCTACAATGAGCAGTTCTTC CASMAGGSSYNEQFF
TRBJ1-4 TRBD1 few TRBV25-1 TGTGCCAGCAGTGAATCACAGGGGGCTAATGAAAAACTGTTTTTT CASSESQGANEKLFF
TRBJ2-1 . . TRBV12-3/TRBV12-4 TGTGCCAGCGGGGACCAAGGGGCCTACAATGAGCAGTTCTTC CASGDQGAYNEQFF
TRBJ2-1 . few TRBV6-1 TGTGCCAGCAGTGTGGACGTAAGCTCCTACAATGAGCAGTTCTTC CASSVDVSSYNEQFF
TRBJ2-4 TRBD2 few TRBV6-2/TRBV6-3 TGTGCCAGCAGGACTAGCGGGAGGACTGGGGAGCAGTACTTC CASRTSGRTGEQYF
TRBJ2-7 . . TRBV29-1 TGCAGCGTTGAAGATGGGTACAGGGTAACCGATGAGCAGTACTTC CSVEDGYRVTDEQYF
TRBJ2-1 TRBD1 . TRBV5-1 TGCGCCAGCAGCCTGGATCTACAGGGGAGCTCCTACAATGAGCAGTTCTTC CASSLDLQGSSYNEQFF
TRBJ2-3 . . TRBV7-9 TGTGCCAGCAGCTTGTTCACAGGAGCAGATACGCAGTATTTT CASSLFTGADTQYF
TRBJ2-1 . . TRBV27 TGTGCCAGCAGTTTATACAGCCACAATGAGCAGTTCTTC CASSLYSHNEQFF
TRBJ2-7 TRBD2 . TRBV20-1 TGCAGTGCTAGATTAGCGGGAGGAGAGCAGTACTTC CSARLAGGEQYF
TRBJ2-3 TRBD1 . TRBV24-1 TGTGCCACCAGTGAGGAACAGGGGTTTTCAGATACGCAGTATTTT CATSEEQGFSDTQYF
TRBJ2-3 . . TRBV10-3 TGTGCCATCAGTGAGGGTTGGCGGTTACGAAACCCAGATACGCAGTATTTT CAISEGWRLRNPDTQYF
TRBJ2-1 TRBD2 . TRBV3-1 TGTGCCAGCAGCCAAGGGACTAGCGAGGAGTTCTTC CASSQGTSEEFF
TRBJ2-7 TRBD2 . TRBV20-1 TGCAGTGCTCCGACTAGCAACGCTTACTACGAGCAGTACTTC CSAPTSNAYYEQYF
TRBJ2-1 . . TRBV6-5 TGTGCCAGCAGTTACCAGGGGCCGGCAAGCTCCTACAATGAGCAGTTCTTC CASSYQGPASSYNEQFF
TRBJ2-1 . . TRBV5-1 TGCGCCAGCAGTAAGGACGTGGACAATGAGCAGTTCTTC CASSKDVDNEQFF
TRBJ2-6 TRBD1 . TRBV5-6 TGTGCCAGCAGCTTGACAGGGGCTCCATCTGGGGCCAACGTCCTGACTTTC CASSLTGAPSGANVLTF
TRBJ2-5 . . TRBV12-3/TRBV12-4 TGTGCCGGCAGTTTCTCACTAGCGAGGGGGGTGGAGACCCAGTACTTC CAGSFSLARGVETQYF
TRBJ1-1 TRBD1 . TRBV29-1 TGCAGCGCCACAGGGGCTTCGAACACTGAAGCTTTCTTT CSATGASNTEAFF
TRBJ2-5 . . TRBV5-1 TGCGCCAGCAGCGTGGAAGACAGGCTAAAGACCCAGTACTTC CASSVEDRLKTQYF
TRBJ1-2 . . TRBV7-2 TGTGCCAGCAGCTTAGGGGTCGGCGGGGTAGAGGGTGGCTACACCTTC CASSLGVGGVEGGYTF
TRBJ2-1 . . TRBV9 TGTGCCAGCAGCCCCTCGATCCCCTGGGAGCAGTTCTTC CASSPSIPWEQFF
TRBJ2-2 . . TRBV12-3/TRBV12-4 TGTGCCAGCAGTTTCGAGGGAGCTGTCAACACCGGGGAGCTGTTTTTT CASSFEGAVNTGELFF
TRBJ2-3 . . TRBV27 TGTGCCAGCAGGGGGTATTCGGGCGGGATCAGCACAGATACGCAGTATTTT CASRGYSGGISTDTQYF
TRBJ2-5 TRBD1 . TRBV6-1 TGTGCCAGCAGTGACGGACAGGGGAGACAGACCCAGTACTTC CASSDGQGRQTQYF
TRBJ2-5 . . TRBV2 TGTGCCACCTCGGGAGACAGGGAACAAGAGACCCAGTACTTC CATSGDREQETQYF
TRBJ2-7 . few TRBV6-2/TRBV6-3 TGTGCCAGCAGTAACAGGGCTTGGGACGAGCAGTACTTC CASSNRAWDEQYF
TRBJ2-6 . . TRBV4-3 TGCGCCAGCAGCCAAGATGTCGTACGGGAACCCAACGTCCTGACTTTC CASSQDVVREPNVLTF
TRBJ2-5 . few TRBV7-2 TGTGCCAGCAGCTTAGATCCGGGAGAGACCCAGTACTTC CASSLDPGETQYF
TRBJ2-3 . . TRBV18 TGTGCCAGCTCACCTGCTATATCGGGAGTTGATACGCAGTATTTT CASSPAISGVDTQYF
TRBJ1-6 . . TRBV25-1 TGTGCCAGCAGTGACGGGGTCGCGGAACTAAGGGGATCACCCCTCCACTTT CASSDGVAELRGSPLHF
TRBJ2-1 TRBD2 . TRBV7-9 TGTGCCAGCAGCAGAAGTAGCGGGAGAAACAATGAGCAGTTCTTC CASSRSSGRNNEQFF
TRBJ2-1 TRBD2 . TRBV25-1 TGTGCCAGCAGGGGGACTAGCGGGAGCCATGAGCAGTTCTTC CASRGTSGSHEQFF
TRBJ1-5 TRBD1 . TRBV6-1 TGTGCCAGCAGTTCCGACAGGGGTGATCAGCCCCAGCATTTT CASSSDRGDQPQHF
TRBJ2-7 TRBD1 . TRBV7-2 TGTGCCAGCAGCTTATCCGGGGGACAGGCTACCTACGAGCAGTACTTC CASSLSGGQATYEQYF
TRBJ2-1 TRBD2 . TRBV6-5 TGTGCCAGCATTTGGACTAGCGGGAGTGCTGAGCAGTTCTTC CASIWTSGSAEQFF
TRBJ1-4 . . TRBV29-1 TGCAGCGTTGTAGAGGGAGGAAGTGAAAAACCGTTTTTT CSVVEGGSEKPFF
TRBJ2-1 TRBD2 . TRBV6-2/TRBV6-3 TGTGCCAGCAGTTTCCCTATTAATGGGTTCTCAGCGGGAGGAGATGAGCAGTTCTTC CASSFPINGFSAGGDEQFF
TRBJ2-3 . . TRBV30 TGTGCCTGGTCACCCCTGGGGGATACGCAGTATTTT CAWSPLGDTQYF
TRBJ1-1 . once TRBV9 TGTGCCAGCAGCGTACCTCCACAGGGAACAGGGATGAACACTGAAGCTTTCTTT CASSVPPQGTGMNTEAFF
TRBJ2-4 TRBD1 . TRBV6-5 TGTGCCAGCAGCTCCCGACAGGGAGTGCAAAACATTCAGTACTTC CASSSRQGVQNIQYF
TRBJ1-6 TRBD1 . TRBV28 TGTGCCAGCTGGACAGGGAGCTCCTATAATTCACCCCTCCACTTT CASWTGSSYNSPLHF